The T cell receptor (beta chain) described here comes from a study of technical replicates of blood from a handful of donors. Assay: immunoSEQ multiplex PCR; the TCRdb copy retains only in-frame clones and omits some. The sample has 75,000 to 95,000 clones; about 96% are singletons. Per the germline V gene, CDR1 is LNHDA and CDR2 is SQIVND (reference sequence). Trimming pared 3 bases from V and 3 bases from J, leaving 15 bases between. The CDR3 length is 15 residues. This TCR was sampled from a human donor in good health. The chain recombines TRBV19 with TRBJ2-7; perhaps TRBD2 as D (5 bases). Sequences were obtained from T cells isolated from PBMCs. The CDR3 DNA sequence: TGTGCCAGTAGTATCGTCGCGGGTAGGCGCTACGAGCAGTACTTC. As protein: CASSIVAGRRYEQYF.